This is a list of T cell receptor beta chains from one sample in a study of CD8+CD57+ T cells in acquired aplastic anemia. TCRdb ran MiXCR on the reads and lists one entry per CDR3 protein. Of some 180,000 distinct CDR3 sequences in the sample, 50% to 65% were seen once. Input material: sorted CD4+, CD8+, or CD8+CD57+ T cells (not recorded which) from PBMCs. These receptors all come from a human donor with aplastic anemia. CDR3s include the opening cysteine and the closing phenylalanine or tryptophan. A D gene is named only where the DNA matches it firmly. Clone size is shown for a subset of rows, as once, few, many or a class of expanded clone.

clone_size	v_call	j_call	d_call	cdr3_aa	cdr3_nt
few	TRBV20-1	TRBJ2-3	TRBD2	CSAIPSGSPDTQYF	TGCAGTGCTATACCTAGCGGGAGCCCAGATACGCAGTATTTT
many	TRBV5-8	TRBJ1-1	-	CASRGGAYTYTEAFF	TGTGCCAGCAGGGGGGGGGCCTACACGTACACTGAAGCTTTCTTT
-	TRBV29-1	TRBJ1-1	TRBD1	CSDWTGRRETEAFF	TGCAGCGACTGGACAGGGCGGCGTGAAACTGAAGCTTTCTTT
-	TRBV15	TRBJ2-7	TRBD1	CATSRDLWDRPYF	TGTGCCACCAGCAGAGATCTTTGGGACAGGCCGTACTTC
-	TRBV15	TRBJ2-5	TRBD1	CATSGDSLETQYF	TGTGCCACCAGCGGGGACAGCTTGGAGACCCAGTACTTC
-	TRBV2	TRBJ1-2	-	CASRPTGTHYGYTF	TGTGCCAGCAGGCCAACCGGGACTCACTATGGCTACACCTTC
-	TRBV12-3/TRBV12-4	TRBJ1-2	-	CASSLIGYTF	TGTGCCAGCAGTTTAATCGGCTACACCTTC
-	TRBV15	TRBJ1-1	TRBD1	CATSRGDRAEAFF	TGTGCCACCAGCAGAGGAGACAGGGCTGAAGCTTTCTTT
-	TRBV2	TRBJ2-2	-	CASSIPGTGNTGELFF	TGTGCCAGCAGTATCCCCGGGACCGGGAACACCGGGGAGCTGTTTTTT
-	TRBV5-4	TRBJ2-2	-	CASSPGGQGTTGELFF	TGTGCCAGCAGCCCTGGGGGGCAGGGCACGACCGGGGAGCTGTTTTTT
-	TRBV20-1	TRBJ2-2	TRBD2	CSAPGLDPWELFF	TGCAGTGCCCCGGGACTAGACCCCTGGGAGCTGTTTTTT
-	TRBV10-2	TRBJ1-5	-	CASRRGGQAVVYQPQHF	TGCGCCAGCCGCAGGGGAGGGCAGGCCGTGGTTTATCAGCCCCAGCATTTT
once	TRBV6-1	TRBJ2-5	-	CATGEGGGPRETQYF	TGTGCCACCGGAGAAGGGGGAGGGCCGCGGGAGACCCAGTACTTC
few	TRBV10-3	TRBJ2-2	-	CAIRNNSAGELFF	TGTGCCATCCGCAATAACTCGGCCGGGGAGCTGTTTTTT
-	TRBV7-2	TRBJ1-3	TRBD1	CASIPTPDRLAGNTIYF	TGTGCCAGCATCCCCACCCCGGACAGGCTGGCTGGAAACACCATATATTTT
-	TRBV7-9	TRBJ2-1	-	CASSLAQGLDEFF	TGTGCCAGCAGCTTGGCGCAGGGACTTGATGAGTTCTTC
once	TRBV25-1	TRBJ2-7	-	CASGTRPGRDYEQYF	TGTGCCAGCGGAACCCGGCCGGGACGGGACTACGAGCAGTACTTC
-	TRBV2	TRBJ2-5	TRBD2	CASISGSRETQYF	TGTGCCAGCATCAGCGGGAGTCGGGAGACCCAGTACTTC
-	TRBV20-1	TRBJ1-5	TRBD1	CSATRLTGLNQPQHF	TGCAGTGCTACCCGTCTGACAGGGCTGAATCAGCCCCAGCATTTT
few	TRBV15	TRBJ2-7	TRBD1	CATSPGQGPYEQYF	TGTGCCACCAGCCCGGGACAGGGACCCTACGAGCAGTACTTC
few	TRBV27	TRBJ2-7	-	CASSFGRGPYEQYF	TGTGCCAGCAGTTTTGGGCGGGGACCCTACGAGCAGTACTTC
-	TRBV20-1	TRBJ1-2	TRBD1	CSAGTYRGRNYGYTF	TGCAGTGCGGGGACCTACAGGGGGCGGAATTATGGCTACACCTTC
-	TRBV6-4	TRBJ2-7	TRBD1	CASTSRTGQYEQYF	TGTGCCAGCACCAGTCGGACAGGGCAGTACGAGCAGTACTTC
-	TRBV15	TRBJ1-3	TRBD1	CATSRGGQTGNTIYF	TGTGCCACCAGCAGAGGGGGACAGACTGGAAACACCATATATTTT
-	TRBV2	TRBJ1-1	-	CASKSNGEAFF	TGTGCCAGCAAATCTAACGGGGAAGCTTTCTTT
few	TRBV24-1	TRBJ2-1	TRBD1	CATSDLQGDYNEQFF	TGTGCCACCAGTGACCTCCAGGGGGACTACAATGAGCAGTTCTTC
once	TRBV29-1	TRBJ2-1	TRBD2	CSVRGTSGSSINEQFF	TGCAGCGTTAGGGGGACTAGCGGGTCTTCCATCAATGAGCAGTTCTTC
-	TRBV29-1	TRBJ1-2	-	CSVEGVWGTNYGYTF	TGCAGCGTTGAGGGGGTATGGGGGACCAACTATGGCTACACCTTC
-	TRBV7-2	TRBJ2-2	-	CASSPQEAVSGELFF	TGTGCCAGCAGCCCCCAGGAGGCGGTCTCCGGGGAGCTGTTCTTT
-	TRBV14	TRBJ2-1	-	CASSQEGWGERDYNEQFF	TGTGCCAGCAGCCAAGAGGGGTGGGGGGAGAGGGACTACAATGAGCAGTTCTTC
-	TRBV27	TRBJ2-4	TRBD1	CASSLTGGKNIQYF	TGTGCCAGCAGTTTAACAGGGGGCAAAAACATTCAGTACTTC
-	TRBV2	TRBJ1-5	-	CASRQQGTQPQHF	TGTGCCAGCAGACAACAGGGAACTCAGCCCCAGCATTTT
-	TRBV29-1	TRBJ1-1	-	CSVDVGITEAFF	TGCAGCGTTGATGTCGGAATCACTGAAGCTTTCTTT
-	TRBV5-1	TRBJ2-5	TRBD2	CASSLGLAATQETQYF	TGCGCCAGCAGCCTGGGACTAGCGGCAACCCAAGAGACCCAGTACTTC
-	TRBV7-6	TRBJ2-5	-	CASSPTLARETQYF	TGCGCCAGCAGCCCGACCTTAGCCCGGGAGACCCAGTACTTC
-	TRBV15	TRBJ2-7	TRBD1	CATSRTGTGYEQYF	TGTGCCACCAGCAGAACCGGGACAGGATACGAGCAGTACTTC
-	TRBV20-1	TRBJ2-7	TRBD1	CSARDRIYEQYF	TGCAGTGCTAGGGACAGGATCTACGAGCAGTACTTC
-	TRBV5-5	TRBJ2-5	-	CASSLRLLVQETQYF	TGTGCCAGCAGCTTGCGACTTTTAGTCCAAGAGACCCAGTACTTC
-	TRBV2	TRBJ2-7	-	CASSFPFRGGEQYF	TGTGCCAGCAGCTTCCCCTTTCGGGGAGGCGAGCAGTACTTC
few	TRBV20-1	TRBJ1-6	TRBD1	CSAYGQGKGSPLHF	TGCAGTGCTTACGGACAGGGGAAAGGGTCACCCCTCCACTTT
-	TRBV24-1	TRBJ2-5	-	CATSDLTGVRETQYF	TGTGCCACCAGTGATCTTACGGGAGTAAGAGAGACCCAGTACTTC
-	TRBV18	TRBJ1-4	-	CASSFGTGATNEKLFF	TGTGCCAGCTCATTCGGGACGGGTGCAACTAATGAAAAACTGTTTTTT
few	TRBV20-1	TRBJ2-7	-	CSATAQGPYEQYF	TGCAGTGCCACTGCTCAAGGCCCCTACGAGCAGTACTTC
-	TRBV20-1	TRBJ1-1	-	CSARPGLRNTGAFF	TGCAGTGCCCGACCGGGACTGCGGAACACTGGAGCTTTCTTT
-	TRBV24-1	TRBJ2-3	-	CATSVSPSSTDTQYF	TGTGCCACCAGTGTATCGCCCTCCAGCACAGATACGCAGTATTTT
-	TRBV25-1	TRBJ1-1	TRBD1	CATTRTGARDTEAFF	TGTGCCACCACGAGGACAGGGGCGAGGGACACTGAAGCTTTCTTT
-	TRBV5-1	TRBJ2-3	TRBD1	CASSWPDREGEDTQYF	TGTGCCAGCAGCTGGCCGGACAGGGAAGGGGAAGATACGCAGTATTTT
many	TRBV29-1	TRBJ1-1	-	CSVEDSRGRGAFF	TGCAGCGTTGAAGATTCAAGGGGCCGGGGAGCTTTCTTT
once	TRBV20-1	TRBJ2-1	TRBD2	CSALGLAGGPSYNEQFF	TGCAGTGCCCTGGGACTAGCGGGGGGGCCCTCCTACAATGAGCAGTTCTTC
-	TRBV2	TRBJ2-4	-	CASSSRGLGNIQYF	TGTGCCAGCAGTTCGAGGGGGTTGGGCAACATTCAGTACTTC
-	TRBV20-1	TRBJ2-7	TRBD2	CSASSGSSYEQYF	TGCAGTGCTTCTAGCGGAAGCTCCTACGAGCAGTACTTC
-	TRBV7-3	TRBJ1-6	-	CASSPQGNSPLHF	TGTGCCAGCAGCCCCCAGGGGAATTCACCCCTCCACTTT
-	TRBV2	TRBJ2-7	-	CASSLLWSEQYF	TGTGCCAGCAGTCTCCTTTGGAGCGAGCAGTACTTC